Below, 8 T cell receptor beta chains from the same sample are listed, as sequenced in a study of blood T cells in healthy people across ages. The use of a sample-barcoded 5' primer and a J-beta primer mix characterized a second PCR of about 6 to 11 cycles. TCRdb redid the calling of the 5' RACE reads with MiXCR, one entry per CDR3 protein. Of hundreds of thousands of distinct CDR3 sequences listed, around 46% are singletons. Sequencing input: blood. All receptors derive from a man aged 25-40 years in good health.

This clonotype was seen a few times. This chain links TRBV4-1 with TRBJ2-7; 11 bases agree with TRBD1. The CDR3 is made up of 16 amino acids. Germline V gene lookup returns CDR1 MGHRA and CDR2 YSYEKL. Trimming cost V 4 bases and J 4 bases; bases outside gene matches: 9. CDR3 loop: CASSPGQGANFYEQYF. The CDR3 DNA reads TGCGCCAGCAGCCCCGGACAGGGGGCGAATTTTTACGAGCAGTACTTC.

The V gene is TRBV20-1, the J gene TRBJ1-2; D is uncertain. CDR3 length: 12 residues. V shed 5 bases and J shed 4 bases, with 11 bases lying between them. CDR1 is DFQATT, CDR2 SNEGSKA, per germline (reference sequence). CDR3 loop: CSASPWGYGYTF. Written as DNA, the CDR3 is TGCAGTGCTTCTCCTTGGGGCTATGGCTACACCTTC.

This rearrangement joins TRBV5-1 to TRBJ2-3, with D tentatively TRBD2 (5 bases). The CDR3 runs 14 residues. Germline V gene data show CDR1 as SGHRS and CDR2 as YFSETQ. V lost 0 bases, J lost 5 bases, and 10 bases lay in between. CDR3 protein: CASSLETNLDTQYF. DNA of the CDR3: TGCGCCAGCAGCTTGGAGACTAACCTAGATACGCAGTATTTT.

This clonotype was detected only a few times. Here the CDR3 reads CASSPRPWSKTSTDTQYF. CDR3 in DNA: TGTGCCAGCAGTCCCCGCCCGTGGTCGAAAACTAGCACAGATACGCAGTATTTT. The rearrangement links TRBV12-3 or TRBV12-4 to TRBJ2-3; D uncertain. V was shortened by 5 bases and J by 0 bases, with 21 bases between the two germline ends. The CDR3 sequence is 18 residues long.

This clonotype was picked up many times. J is TRBJ2-7 and V is TRBV7-9; either TRBD1 or TRBD2 may fit D (5 bases each). The CDR3 is 13 residues long. Germline CDR1 is SEHNR and CDR2 is FQNEAQ (reference sequence). The V and J ends lost 4 bases and 3 bases respectively, with 10 bases between them. The CDR3 DNA is TGTGCCAGCAGCTACTCGGGACGCTACGAGCAGTACTTC. Protein: CASSYSGRYEQYF.

This clonotype showed up just a few times. The chain is built from TRBV18 and TRBJ1-5; 10 nucleotides agree with TRBD1. The V gene's germline CDR1 is KGHSH and CDR2 LQKENI. V lost 3 bases and J lost 7; bases outside the gene matches: 6. CDR3 length equals 15 residues. The CDR3 reads CASSPGTGVRQPQHF. In nucleotides, the CDR3 is TGTGCCAGCTCACCCGGGACAGGGGTGAGGCAGCCCCAGCATTTT.

The J gene is TRBJ2-3, the V gene TRBV11-2; a possible D gene is TRBD1 (5 bases). There are 17 residues in the CDR3. Per the germline V gene, CDR1 is SGHAT and CDR2 is FQNNGV. The ends were cut back, 0 bases at V and 6 bases at J, with 19 bases in the middle. CDR3 residues: CASSLDSTGGPTDTQYF. CDR3 sequence (DNA): TGTGCCAGCAGCTTAGATAGTACAGGCGGCCCTACGGATACGCAGTATTTT.

The chain recombines TRBV5-5 with TRBJ2-3, with 9 bases matching TRBD2. This CDR3 contains 17 residues. Germline V gene lookup returns CDR1 SGHKS and CDR2 YYEKEE (reference sequence). With 4 bases clipped from V and 0 bases from J, the junction kept 9 bases outside the gene matches. CDR3 amino acids: CASSPFLAGTSTDTQYF. CDR3 nucleotide sequence: TGTGCCAGCAGCCCATTTCTAGCGGGGACTAGCACAGATACGCAGTATTTT.